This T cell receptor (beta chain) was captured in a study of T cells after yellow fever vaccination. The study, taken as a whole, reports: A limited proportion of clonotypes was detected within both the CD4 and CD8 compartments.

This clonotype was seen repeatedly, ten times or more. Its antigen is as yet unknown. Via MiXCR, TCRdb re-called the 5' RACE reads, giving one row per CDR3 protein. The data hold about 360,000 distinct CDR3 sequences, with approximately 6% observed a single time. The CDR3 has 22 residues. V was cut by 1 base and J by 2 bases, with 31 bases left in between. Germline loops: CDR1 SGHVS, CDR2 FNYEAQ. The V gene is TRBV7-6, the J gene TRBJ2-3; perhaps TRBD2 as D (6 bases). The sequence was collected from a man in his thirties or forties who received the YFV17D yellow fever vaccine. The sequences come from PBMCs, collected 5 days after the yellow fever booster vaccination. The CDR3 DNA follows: TGTGCCAGCAGCTTAGGCATCTACAGGACCGACAGCGGGCCTAGTCCCACAGATACGCAGTATTTT. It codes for CASSLGIYRTDSGPSPTDTQYF.